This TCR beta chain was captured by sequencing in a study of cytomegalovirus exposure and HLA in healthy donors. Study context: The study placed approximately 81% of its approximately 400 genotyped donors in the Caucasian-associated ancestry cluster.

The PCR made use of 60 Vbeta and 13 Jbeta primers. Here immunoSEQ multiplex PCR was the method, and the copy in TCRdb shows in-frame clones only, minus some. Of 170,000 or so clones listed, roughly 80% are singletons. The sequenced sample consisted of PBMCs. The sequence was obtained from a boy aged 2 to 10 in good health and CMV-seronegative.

The CDR3 region is CASSDTPSGYEQYF. The CDR3 coding sequence is TGTGCCAGCAGTGATACCCCGTCGGGCTACGAGCAGTACTTC. The gene calls are TRBV21-1 and TRBJ2-7; whether TRBD2, the table's D call, matches the DNA was not checked. TRBV21-1 is noted as a pseudogene. The CDR3 spans 14 residues.